The present TCR beta chain was sequenced within a study of blood T cell repertoires in COVID-19. CDR3 length: 16 residues. V dropped 4 bases and J dropped 3; count of bases not matched to a gene: 13. CDR1 is SGHRS and CDR2 is YFSETQ in the germline V gene. Generated by immunoSEQ multiplex PCR, the TCRdb table keeps only in-frame clones and is missing some. The sample holds roughly 53,000 clones, 89% seen once. Input material: peripheral blood. The chain links TRBV5-1 to TRBJ2-7; 7 positions agree with TRBD1. This sequence originates from a man in his 60s with acute or convalescent COVID-19. CDR3 nucleotides: TGCGCCAGCAGCCAGGGACCCCGGGACAGTGGCTACGAGCAGTACTTC. It codes for CASSQGPRDSGYEQYF.